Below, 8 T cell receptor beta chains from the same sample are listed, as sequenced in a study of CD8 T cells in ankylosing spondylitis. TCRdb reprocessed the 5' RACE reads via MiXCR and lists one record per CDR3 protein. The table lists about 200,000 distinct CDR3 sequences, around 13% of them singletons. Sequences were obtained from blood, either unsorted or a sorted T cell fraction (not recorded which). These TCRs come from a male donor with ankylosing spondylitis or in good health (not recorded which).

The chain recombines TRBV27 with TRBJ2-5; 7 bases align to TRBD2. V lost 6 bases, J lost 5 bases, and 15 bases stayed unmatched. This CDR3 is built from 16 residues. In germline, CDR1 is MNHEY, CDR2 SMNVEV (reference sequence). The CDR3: CASSPGTIPTRETQYF. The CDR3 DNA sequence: TGTGCCAGCAGCCCAGGGACTATCCCGACTAGGGAGACCCAGTACTTC.

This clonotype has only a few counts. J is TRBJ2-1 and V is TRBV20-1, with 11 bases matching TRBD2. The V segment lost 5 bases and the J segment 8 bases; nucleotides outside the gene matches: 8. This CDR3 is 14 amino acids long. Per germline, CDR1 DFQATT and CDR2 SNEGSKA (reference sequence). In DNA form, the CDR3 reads TGCAGTGCTCCGGGACTAGCGGATTACGATGAGCAGTTCTTC. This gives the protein CSAPGLADYDEQFF.

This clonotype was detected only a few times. The CDR3 DNA reads as TGTGCCAGCACCAGGAACGGGGTAGATACGCAGTATTTT. This codes for CASTRNGVDTQYF. The V and J genes are TRBV11-2 and TRBJ2-3; a weak D match, TRBD2 (5 bases). The V end lost 7 bases, the J end lost 5 bases, and 13 bases lay between the germline ends. The CDR3 loop spans 13 amino acids. Germline CDR1 is SGHAT and CDR2 is FQNNGV.

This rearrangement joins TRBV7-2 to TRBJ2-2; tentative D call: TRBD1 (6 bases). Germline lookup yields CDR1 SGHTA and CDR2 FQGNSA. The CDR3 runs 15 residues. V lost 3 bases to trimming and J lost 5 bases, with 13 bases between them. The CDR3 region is CASSFIRGSTGELFF. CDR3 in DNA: TGTGCCAGCAGCTTTATCAGGGGAAGTACCGGGGAGCTGTTTTTT.

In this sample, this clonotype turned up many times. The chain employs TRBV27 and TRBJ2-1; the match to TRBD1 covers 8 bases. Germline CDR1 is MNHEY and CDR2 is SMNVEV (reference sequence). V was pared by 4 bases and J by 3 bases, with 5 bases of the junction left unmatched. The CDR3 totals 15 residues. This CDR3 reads CASSWTGTNYNEQFF. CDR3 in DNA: TGTGCCAGCAGTTGGACAGGGACCAACTACAATGAGCAGTTCTTC.

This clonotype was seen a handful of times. The CDR3 protein is CASSGSGGSDTQYF. As DNA, the CDR3 is TGTGCCAGCAGTGGGAGCGGGGGATCAGATACGCAGTATTTT. The rearrangement joins TRBV6-1 to TRBJ2-3; 8 nucleotides align to TRBD2. The junction had 4 bases not matched to a gene; V was cut back by 4 bases and J by 4 bases. This CDR3 has 14 amino acids. Germline CDR1 reads MNHNS; CDR2 reads SASEGT.

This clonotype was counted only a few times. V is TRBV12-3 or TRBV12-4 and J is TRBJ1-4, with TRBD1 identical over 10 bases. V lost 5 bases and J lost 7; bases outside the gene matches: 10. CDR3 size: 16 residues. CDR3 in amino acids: CASSLPGDRGREKLFF. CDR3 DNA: TGTGCCAGCAGTCTTCCGGGGGACAGGGGTCGTGAAAAACTGTTTTTT.

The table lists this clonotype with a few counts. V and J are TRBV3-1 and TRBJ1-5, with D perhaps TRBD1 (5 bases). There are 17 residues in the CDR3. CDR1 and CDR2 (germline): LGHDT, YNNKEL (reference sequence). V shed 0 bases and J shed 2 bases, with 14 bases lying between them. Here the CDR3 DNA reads TGTGCCAGCAGCCAAGACGGGGCCGCTGGGGGCAATCAGCCCCAGCATTTT. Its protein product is CASSQDGAAGGNQPQHF. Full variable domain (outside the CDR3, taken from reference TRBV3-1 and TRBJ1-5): DTAVSQTPKYLVTQMGNDKSIKCEQNLGHDTMYWYKQDSKKFLKIMFSYNNKELIINETVPNRFSPKSPDKAHLNLHINSLELGDSAVYFCASSQDGAAGGNQPQHFGDGTRLSIL.